The rows below give T cell receptor beta chains drawn from one sample of a study of PD-1 blockade in classical Hodgkin lymphoma. Some clones are missing from TCRdb's copy, which holds only in-frame ones; the method was immunoSEQ multiplex PCR. The table includes 20,000 to 25,000 clones, over 65% detected once. The source material was peripheral blood mononuclear cells (PBMCs), sampled at baseline. The origin of the receptors is a human donor with classical Hodgkin lymphoma. Each CDR3 is given with its conserved first and last residue. D genes are given only for firm matches. Only some rows state a clone size, as once, few, many or a class for expanded clones.

CDR3nt	CDR3aa	abundance	d_gene	j_gene	v_gene
TGTGCCAGCAGCGCCCGACAGGAGAAAACCTACAATGAGCAGTTCTTC	CASSARQEKTYNEQFF	NA	NA	TRBJ2-1	TRBV7-2
TGTGCCAGCAGTTCCGCGACAGGGGGGAACACTGAAGCTTTCTTT	CASSSATGGNTEAFF	NA	TRBD1	TRBJ1-1	TRBV6-6
TGTGCCAGCAGCGTACTAGCGGGAGGGCTTTATGAGCAGTTCTTC	CASSVLAGGLYEQFF	NA	TRBD2	TRBJ2-1	TRBV6-4
TGTGCCACCGCCATGGGTGGAGAAAAACTGTTTTTT	CATAMGGEKLFF	NA	NA	TRBJ1-4	TRBV15
TGTGCCAGCTTTTCTGCAGGAGAGCAGTACTTC	CASFSAGEQYF	NA	NA	TRBJ2-7	TRBV2
TGCAGCGCTGCCGGGACGGGGATCTACGAGCAGTACTTC	CSAAGTGIYEQYF	NA	NA	TRBJ2-7	TRBV29-1
TGTGCCTGGAGTTCGAGACACTTTAATGGCTACACCTTC	CAWSSRHFNGYTF	NA	NA	TRBJ1-2	TRBV30
TGTGCCAGCAGCCTCCGGGACAAAAGTAGAGATACGCAGTATTTT	CASSLRDKSRDTQYF	NA	NA	TRBJ2-3	TRBV6-1
TGTGCCAGCAGCCCCCGGCCTGCTCTAGAGGTTTCAGCGGATACGCAGTATTTT	CASSPRPALEVSADTQYF	few	NA	TRBJ2-3	TRBV7-2
TGTGCCAGCTCACCTGGCACGGGACAGTTCTCTGGAAACACCATATATTTT	CASSPGTGQFSGNTIYF	NA	TRBD1	TRBJ1-3	TRBV18
TGTGCCAGCAGGCCGCCGGGACAGGGGCTCACTGAAGCTTTCTTT	CASRPPGQGLTEAFF	NA	TRBD1	TRBJ1-1	TRBV28
TGCAGCGTTGAAGGGCAGGGATACAATGAGCAGTTCTTC	CSVEGQGYNEQFF	NA	NA	TRBJ2-1	TRBV29-1
TGTGCCAGCAGCCCGGGGACAGGGGGGCGCAATGAGCAGTTCTTC	CASSPGTGGRNEQFF	NA	TRBD1	TRBJ2-1	TRBV7-2
TGCAGCGGGACAGGGGCAACTAATGAAAAACTGTTTTTT	CSGTGATNEKLFF	NA	TRBD1	TRBJ1-4	TRBV29-1
TGCAGCGTAAAAGGGAGCACTGAAGCTTTCTTT	CSVKGSTEAFF	NA	NA	TRBJ1-1	TRBV29-1
TGTGCCAGCAGTTTAAGACAGTTGAACACTGAAGCTTTCTTT	CASSLRQLNTEAFF	few	NA	TRBJ1-1	TRBV27
TGTGCCAGCAGTTTAACGGCAGGGGGGAACACTGAAGCTTTCTTT	CASSLTAGGNTEAFF	NA	TRBD1	TRBJ1-1	TRBV27
TGTGCCATCAGTGAAGGTTACACTGAAGCTTTCTTT	CAISEGYTEAFF	few	NA	TRBJ1-1	TRBV10-3
TGTGCCAGCAGTTACTCGATAGGTAGCCCGTCAAATGAGCAGTTCTTC	CASSYSIGSPSNEQFF	NA	NA	TRBJ2-1	TRBV6-5
TGTGCCAGTAGTATAGGACGGAGGACTAGCACAGATACGCAGTATTTT	CASSIGRRTSTDTQYF	once	NA	TRBJ2-3	TRBV19